This is a list of T cell receptor beta chains from one sample in a study of graft-versus-host responses after intestinal transplantation. Sequencing used immunoSEQ multiplex PCR; TCRdb keeps in-frame clones, though not all of them. The table lists 8,000 to 9,500 clones, roughly 29% of them singletons, with 5% to 5.5% in the top ten. Sequenced here: alloreactive CD4+ T cells from a mixed lymphocyte reaction culture, sampled before intestinal transplant. These receptors originate from a human patient who received an intestinal transplant. The CDR3 runs from the conserved cysteine through the conserved F or W. The D gene is left open where the match is weak. Some rows have no size entry. The others give once, few or many, or a class for an expanded clone.

size: .
D: TRBD2
V: TRBV19
J: TRBJ2-1
DNA: TGTGCCAGTAGTATAGGGACTAGTTCCTACAATGAGCAGTTCTTC
CDR3: CASSIGTSSYNEQFF

size: once
D: .
V: TRBV5-1
J: TRBJ2-2
DNA: TGCGCCAGCAGCTTTCTGGGGGCCGGGACCGGGGAGCTGTTTTTT
CDR3: CASSFLGAGTGELFF

size: .
D: TRBD1
V: TRBV10-3
J: TRBJ2-2
DNA: TGTGCCACGCAAGGGACAGCAACGAACACCGGGGAGCTGTTTTTT
CDR3: CATQGTATNTGELFF

size: .
D: TRBD1
V: TRBV18
J: TRBJ1-6
DNA: TGTGCCAGCTCACAGGACAGGGTTCTTTCACCCCTCCACTTT
CDR3: CASSQDRVLSPLHF

size: .
D: .
V: TRBV30
J: TRBJ1-4
DNA: TGTGCCTGGAGCGCGGGGGTTGGAAATGAAAAACTGTTTTTT
CDR3: CAWSAGVGNEKLFF

size: few
D: TRBD2
V: TRBV19
J: TRBJ2-7
DNA: TGTGCCAGTATGCCCAGCGGGAGGAGGTCCTACGAGCAGTACTTC
CDR3: CASMPSGRRSYEQYF

size: .
D: TRBD2
V: TRBV6-5
J: TRBJ2-1
DNA: TGTGCCAGCAGTTACGGACCGGGACTAGCGGGAAATGAGCAGTTCTTC
CDR3: CASSYGPGLAGNEQFF

size: few
D: .
V: TRBV10-3
J: TRBJ2-7
DNA: TGTGCCAGCAGTGGTCCTCCTACCTACGAGCAGTACTTC
CDR3: CASSGPPTYEQYF

size: .
D: .
V: TRBV10-3
J: TRBJ2-3
DNA: TGTGCCATCAGTGAGGAGGCCGTTAGCACAGATACGCAGTATTTT
CDR3: CAISEEAVSTDTQYF

size: medium-sized
D: TRBD1
V: TRBV28
J: TRBJ1-1
DNA: TGTGCCAGCAGGCCCGCCGGGACAGGGAACACTGAAGCTTTCTTT
CDR3: CASRPAGTGNTEAFF

size: .
D: TRBD2
V: TRBV28
J: TRBJ2-7
DNA: TGTGCCAGCAGTTTAACTAGCGGGAGCTACGAGCAGTACTTC
CDR3: CASSLTSGSYEQYF

size: .
D: .
V: TRBV7-6
J: TRBJ2-6
DNA: TGTGCCAGCAGCTCCTTGCGGTCGATTCTCTCCTCTGGGGCCAACGTCCTGACTTTC
CDR3: CASSSLRSILSSGANVLTF

size: .
D: TRBD2
V: TRBV27
J: TRBJ2-7
DNA: TGTGCCAGCAGTTTCTGGAGCGGGAGAAGAGACGAGCAGTACTTC
CDR3: CASSFWSGRRDEQYF

size: few
D: .
V: TRBV11-3
J: TRBJ2-7
DNA: TGTGCCAGCAGCTTATATTACCCAGGGTCATACGAGCAGTACTTC
CDR3: CASSLYYPGSYEQYF

size: few
D: .
V: TRBV5-6
J: TRBJ1-3
DNA: TGTGCCAGCAGCTGGGGACAACCTGGAAACACCATATATTTT
CDR3: CASSWGQPGNTIYF

size: .
D: TRBD1
V: TRBV5-6
J: TRBJ1-5
DNA: TGTGCCAGCAGCTTCACAGGGGCAAGCAATCAGCCCCAGCATTTT
CDR3: CASSFTGASNQPQHF

size: few
D: .
V: TRBV6-5
J: TRBJ2-7
DNA: TGTGCCAGCAGGGACAGAGTCCTTTCACAGTACTTC
CDR3: CASRDRVLSQYF